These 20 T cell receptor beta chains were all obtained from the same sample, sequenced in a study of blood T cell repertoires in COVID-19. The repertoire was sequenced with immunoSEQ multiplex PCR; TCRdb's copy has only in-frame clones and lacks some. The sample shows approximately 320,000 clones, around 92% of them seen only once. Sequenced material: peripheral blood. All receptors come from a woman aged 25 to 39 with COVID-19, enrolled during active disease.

CDR3 in amino acids: CASSWGQINTEAFF. Written as DNA, the CDR3 is TGTGCCAGCAGCTGGGGACAGATAAACACTGAAGCTTTCTTT. The chain combines TRBV5-4 with TRBJ1-1, with 7 bases that match TRBD1. Germline loops: CDR1 SGHNT, CDR2 YYREEE (reference sequence). CDR3 length: 14 residues. Unmatched junction bases numbered 4, after V lost 3 bases and J lost 2 bases.

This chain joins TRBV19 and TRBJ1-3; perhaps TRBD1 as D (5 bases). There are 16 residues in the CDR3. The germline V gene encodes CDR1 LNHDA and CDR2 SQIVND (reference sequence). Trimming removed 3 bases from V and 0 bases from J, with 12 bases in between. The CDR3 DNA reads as TGTGCCAGTAGTATCTTACGGGGGAGCTCTGGAAACACCATATATTTT. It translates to CASSILRGSSGNTIYF.

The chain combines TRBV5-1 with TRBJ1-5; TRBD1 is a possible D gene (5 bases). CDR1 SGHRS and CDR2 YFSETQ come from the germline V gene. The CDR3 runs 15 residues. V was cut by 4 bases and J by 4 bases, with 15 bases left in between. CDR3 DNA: TGCGCCAGCAGCGCATCTACAGGTGGAAATCAGCCCCAGCATTTT. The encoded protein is CASSASTGGNQPQHF.

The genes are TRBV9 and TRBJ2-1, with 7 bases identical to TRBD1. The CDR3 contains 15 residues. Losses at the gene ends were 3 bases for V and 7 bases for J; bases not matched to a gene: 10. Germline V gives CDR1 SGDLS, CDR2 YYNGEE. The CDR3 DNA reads TGTGCCAGCAGCGCCGGCAGGGGGTTCAAGAATGAGCAGTTCTTC. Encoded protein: CASSAGRGFKNEQFF.

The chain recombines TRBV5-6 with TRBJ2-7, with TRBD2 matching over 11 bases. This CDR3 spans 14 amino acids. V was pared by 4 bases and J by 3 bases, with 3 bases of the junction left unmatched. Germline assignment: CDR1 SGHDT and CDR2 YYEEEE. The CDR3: CASSLGTSGYEQYF. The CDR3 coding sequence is TGTGCCAGCAGCCTCGGGACTAGCGGCTACGAGCAGTACTTC. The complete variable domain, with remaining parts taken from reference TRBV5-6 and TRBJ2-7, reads DAGVTQSPTHLIKTRGQQVTLRCSPKSGHDTVSWYQQALGQGPQFIFQYYEEEERQRGNFPDRFSGHQFPNYSSELNVNALLLGDSALYLCASSLGTSGYEQYFGPGTRLTVT.

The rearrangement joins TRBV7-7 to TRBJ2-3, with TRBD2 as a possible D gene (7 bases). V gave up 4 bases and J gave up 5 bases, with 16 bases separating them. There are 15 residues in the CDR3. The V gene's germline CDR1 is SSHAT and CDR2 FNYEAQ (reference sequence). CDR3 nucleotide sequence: TGTGCCAGCAGCTCCGGAGGGGGGGCGGGAGATACGCAGTATTTT. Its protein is CASSSGGGAGDTQYF.

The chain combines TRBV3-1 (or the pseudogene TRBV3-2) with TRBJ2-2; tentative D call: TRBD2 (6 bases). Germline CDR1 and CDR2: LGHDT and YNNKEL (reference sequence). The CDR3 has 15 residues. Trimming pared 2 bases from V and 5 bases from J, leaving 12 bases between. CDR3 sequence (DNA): TGTGCCAGCAGCCAACAGGGAGGAAGGACCGGGGAGCTGTTTTTT. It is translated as CASSQQGGRTGELFF.

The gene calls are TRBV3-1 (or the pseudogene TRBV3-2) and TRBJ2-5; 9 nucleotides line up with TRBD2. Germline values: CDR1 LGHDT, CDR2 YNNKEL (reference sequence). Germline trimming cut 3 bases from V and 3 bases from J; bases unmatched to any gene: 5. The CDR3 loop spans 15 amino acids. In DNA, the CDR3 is TGTGCCAGCAGCCAGGGGGGACTAGCCGAAGAGACCCAGTACTTC. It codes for CASSQGGLAEETQYF.

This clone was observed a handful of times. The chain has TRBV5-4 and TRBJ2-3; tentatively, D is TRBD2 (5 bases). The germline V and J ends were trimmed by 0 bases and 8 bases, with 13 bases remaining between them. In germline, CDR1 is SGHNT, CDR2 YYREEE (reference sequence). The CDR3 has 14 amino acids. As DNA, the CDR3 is TGTGCCAGCAGCTTGGCCTCGGCGGGCGGTACGCAGTATTTT. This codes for CASSLASAGGTQYF.

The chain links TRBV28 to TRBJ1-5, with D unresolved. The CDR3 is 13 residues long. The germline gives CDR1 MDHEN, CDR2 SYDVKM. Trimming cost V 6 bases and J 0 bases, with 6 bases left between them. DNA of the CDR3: TGTGCCAGCAGCTCCTATAGCAATCAGCCCCAGCATTTT. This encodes CASSSYSNQPQHF. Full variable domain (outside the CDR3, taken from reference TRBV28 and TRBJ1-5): DVKVTQSSRYLVKRTGEKVFLECVQDMDHENMFWYRQDPGLGLRLIYFSYDVKMKEKGDIPEGYSVSREKKERFSLILESASTNQTSMYLCASSSYSNQPQHFGDGTRLSIL.

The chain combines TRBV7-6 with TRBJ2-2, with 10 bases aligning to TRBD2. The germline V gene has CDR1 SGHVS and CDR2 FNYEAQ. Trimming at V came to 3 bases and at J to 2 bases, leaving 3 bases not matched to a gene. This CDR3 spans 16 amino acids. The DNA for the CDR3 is TGTGCCAGCAGCTTCCTAGCGGGGGCTAACACCGGGGAGCTGTTTTTT. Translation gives CASSFLAGANTGELFF.

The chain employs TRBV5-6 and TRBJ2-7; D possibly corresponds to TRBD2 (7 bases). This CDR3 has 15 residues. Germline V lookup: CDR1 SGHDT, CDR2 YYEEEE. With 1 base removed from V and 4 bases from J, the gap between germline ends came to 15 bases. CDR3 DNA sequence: TGTGCCAGCAGCTTGATAGGGGGGGGCCAGTACGAGCAGTACTTC. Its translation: CASSLIGGGQYEQYF.

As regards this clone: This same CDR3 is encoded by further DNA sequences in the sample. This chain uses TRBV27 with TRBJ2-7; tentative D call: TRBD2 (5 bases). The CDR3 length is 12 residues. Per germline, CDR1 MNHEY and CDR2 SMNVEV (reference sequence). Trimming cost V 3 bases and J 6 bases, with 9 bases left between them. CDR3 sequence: CASSLAGGEQYF. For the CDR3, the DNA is TGTGCCAGCAGTTTGGCGGGCGGCGAGCAGTACTTC.

CDR3 residues: CASSPIQGSAHEKLFF. DNA of the CDR3: TGTGCCAGCTCACCCATACAGGGTAGCGCTCATGAAAAACTGTTTTTT. The chain employs TRBV18 and TRBJ1-4; weak D call: TRBD1 (6 bases). Germline V lookup: CDR1 KGHSH, CDR2 LQKENI. This CDR3 spans 16 amino acids. V shed 3 bases and J shed 6 bases, with 17 bases lying between them.

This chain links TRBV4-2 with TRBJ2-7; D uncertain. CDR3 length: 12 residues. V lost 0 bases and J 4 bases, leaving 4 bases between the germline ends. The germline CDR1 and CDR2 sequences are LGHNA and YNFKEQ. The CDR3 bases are TGTGCCAGCAGCCAAGACAGTTACGAGCAGTACTTC. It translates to CASSQDSYEQYF.

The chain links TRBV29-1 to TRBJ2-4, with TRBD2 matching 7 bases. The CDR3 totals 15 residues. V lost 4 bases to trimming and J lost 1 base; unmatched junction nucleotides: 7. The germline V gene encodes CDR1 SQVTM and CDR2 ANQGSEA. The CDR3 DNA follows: TGCAGCGTTGCTGAACGGGGAGGGGCCAAAAACATTCAGTACTTC. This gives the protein CSVAERGGAKNIQYF.

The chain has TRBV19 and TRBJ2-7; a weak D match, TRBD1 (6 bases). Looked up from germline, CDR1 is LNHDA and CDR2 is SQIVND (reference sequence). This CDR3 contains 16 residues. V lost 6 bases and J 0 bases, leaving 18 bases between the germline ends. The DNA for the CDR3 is TGTGCCAGTAGCCACCCAGGGGCAAAGACCTCCTACGAGCAGTACTTC. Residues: CASSHPGAKTSYEQYF.

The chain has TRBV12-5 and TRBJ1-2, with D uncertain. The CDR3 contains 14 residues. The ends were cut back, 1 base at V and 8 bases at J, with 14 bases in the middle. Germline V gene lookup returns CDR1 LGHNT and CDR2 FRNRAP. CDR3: CASGLGGVPGGYTF. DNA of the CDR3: TGTGCTAGTGGTTTGGGCGGGGTACCGGGAGGCTACACCTTC.

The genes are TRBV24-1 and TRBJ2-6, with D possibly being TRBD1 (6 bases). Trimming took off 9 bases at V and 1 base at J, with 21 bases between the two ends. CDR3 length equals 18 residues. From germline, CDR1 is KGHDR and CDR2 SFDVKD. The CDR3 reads CATERWTAKNSGANVLTF. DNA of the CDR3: TGTGCCACCGAGAGATGGACAGCTAAAAATTCTGGGGCCAACGTCCTGACTTTC.

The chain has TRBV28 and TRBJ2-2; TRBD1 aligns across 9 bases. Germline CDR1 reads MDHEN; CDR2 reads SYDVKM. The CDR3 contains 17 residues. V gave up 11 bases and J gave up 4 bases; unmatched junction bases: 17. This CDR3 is CASAGTGGASGTGELFF. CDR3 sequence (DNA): TGTGCCTCTGCCGGTACAGGGGGCGCGTCGGGCACCGGGGAGCTGTTTTTT.